This T cell receptor (beta chain) emerged from a study of OX40 agonist ivuxolimab in advanced cancers. General study findings and limits: Blood T cells, both CD4+ and CD8+, expanded clonally by week 6 at 0.1 to 3.0 mg/kg. CD4+ T cells averaged fewer expanded clones than CD8+ T cells. The study did not work out the antigen specificity of the expanded peripheral T cells.

The assay was immunoSEQ multiplex PCR, and TCRdb's table has in-frame clones only and misses some. The data contain tens of thousands of clones, 65% to 90% of them singletons. V lost 0 bases and J 8 bases, leaving 14 bases between the germline ends. Germline values: CDR1 SGDLS, CDR2 YYNGEE. The CDR3 loop spans 15 amino acids. Details on this clone: What it recognizes is unknown.

The receptor comes from an adult with an advanced solid tumor such as melanoma, head and neck, liver or kidney cancer. This material consisted of CD4+ or CD8+ T cells sorted from blood, taken in a trial of the OX40 agonist ivuxolimab. This chain connects TRBV9 to TRBJ1-4, with D possibly matching TRBD1 (5 bases). The CDR3 DNA follows: TGTGCCAGCAGCGTAGACGCCAGGGTGGGCGAAAAACTGTTTTTT. The encoded protein is CASSVDARVGEKLFF.